Included here is one TCR beta chain sequence, with context. The sample originates from a study of human T cells and chemical hapten exposure. As to time point: pre-sensitization, week 0. The sample's treatment: therapeutic diphenylcyclopropenone sensitization with weekly scalp DPC. From the RACE reads, TCRdb called clonotypes with MiXCR, one entry per CDR3 protein. Of about 290,000 distinct CDR3 sequences in the sample, just under 8% were seen once. The receptor was derived from a man aged 18 to 29 with alopecia areata. Some clones in this sample may be carry-over from other donors' samples. The starting material was whole blood, obtained in connection with sensitization to the hapten diphenylcyclopropenone (DPC).

This CDR3 is CSARSSARDTGELFF. The DNA for the CDR3 is TGCAGTGCTAGATCCTCGGCTAGGGACACCGGGGAGCTGTTTTTT. The rearrangement joins TRBV20-1 to TRBJ2-2; D is unclear. Germline values: CDR1 DFQATT, CDR2 SNEGSKA (reference sequence). Trimming removed 2 bases from V and 3 bases from J, with 13 bases in between. The CDR3 spans 15 residues.